The clone carrying this TCR beta chain was seen a handful of times. These data originate in a study of T-cell reconstitution after alpha-beta-depleted transplantation in children. Researchers prepared the TCRbeta library using unique molecular identifiers, the study reports. TCRdb independently ran MiXCR on the PCR reads; one entry per CDR3 protein. Of about 110,000 distinct CDR3 sequences listed, 20% to 25% were seen once; the top ten hold more than 9%. The CDR3 is 13 residues long. V dropped 6 bases and J dropped 0 bases, with 11 bases sitting between them. CDR1 is DFQATT and CDR2 is SNEGSKA in the germline V gene (reference sequence).

The origin of this receptor is a male patient under 10 years old who had a stem cell transplant for chronic granulomatous disease, so the T cells may come from the graft donor. The sequencing used PBMCs, mostly from graft donor cells, collected 180 days after TCRalphabeta/CD19-depleted stem cell transplant. J is TRBJ1-1 and V is TRBV20-1; D remains unclear. In nucleotides, the CDR3 is TGCAGTGCAGCGAACAGTTTGAACACTGAAGCTTTCTTT. It yields the protein CSAANSLNTEAFF.